A single T cell receptor beta chain is shown here with its context. Patients from Seattle were sampled longitudinally, starting during active infection. This entry belongs to a study of blood T cell repertoires in COVID-19. The wider study: Sites in the United States, Italy and Spain provided acute and convalescent COVID-19 samples.

Germline-derived CDR1 and CDR2 are SGHTA and FQGNSA. Trimming left V 5 bases short and J 0 bases short, with 11 bases between. The CDR3 has 16 residues. Data came from immunoSEQ multiplex PCR; TCRdb stores just in-frame clones and leaves some out. Found here are roughly 120,000 clones, approximately 85% of them singletons; the top ten hold 2.5% to 3.5%. The receptor was derived from a woman older than 75 with COVID-19, enrolled during active disease. The sequenced sample was peripheral blood. The chain combines TRBV7-2 with TRBJ2-6; D remains unclear. CDR3 in DNA: TGTGCCAGCAGCCCCGGGTCCAGCTCTGGGGCCAACGTCCTGACTTTC. This encodes CASSPGSSSGANVLTF.